What follows are 27 T cell receptor beta chains derived from one specimen sequenced in a study of T cell repertoires in cytomegalovirus infection. TCRdb passed the reads through MiXCR, listing each CDR3 protein once. Of 480,000 or so distinct CDR3 sequences in the sample, about 11% were seen once. The sequencing input was PBMCs. These receptors were obtained from a human donor in good health (CMV status not recorded). Some clones in this sample may be carry-over from other donors' samples.

This clonotype was picked up many times. The rearrangement uses TRBV3-1 and TRBJ1-3; D may be TRBD1 (6 bases). Germline lookup yields CDR1 LGHDT and CDR2 YNNKEL (reference sequence). This CDR3 contains 15 residues. Between the trimmed V and J ends, which lost 6 bases and 0 bases, there was a span of 12 bases. CDR3 residues: CASRQGFHSGNTIYF. The CDR3 DNA reads TGTGCCAGCAGACAGGGCTTCCACTCTGGAAACACCATATATTTT.

This clonotype showed up many times. The chain is built from TRBV28 and TRBJ2-7; D is ambiguous. The CDR3 is 10 residues long. V lost 6 bases to trimming and J lost 6 bases, with 6 bases between them. Germline V gene data show CDR1 as MDHEN and CDR2 as SYDVKM. The CDR3 protein is CASRRTEQYF. The CDR3 DNA reads as TGTGCCAGCAGACGTACCGAGCAGTACTTC.

There are many counts of this clonotype. This rearrangement joins TRBV10-3 to TRBJ2-3; TRBD2 matches 9 bases. In germline, CDR1 is ENHRY, CDR2 SYGVKD. V trimming: 4 bases; J trimming: 2 bases; junction bases outside the gene matches: 16. The CDR3 loop spans 19 amino acids. CDR3 sequence reads: CAISGGREGLRIPTDTQYF. CDR3 in DNA: TGTGCCATCAGTGGCGGGCGGGAGGGCCTACGAATCCCCACAGATACGCAGTATTTT.

This clonotype has at least ten counts. The chain joins TRBV7-6 to TRBJ2-4, with TRBD1 matching 7 bases. The CDR3 sequence is 14 residues long. Germline CDR1 and CDR2: SGHVS and FNYEAQ. V lost 5 bases, J lost 2 bases, and 3 bases stayed unmatched. The CDR3 DNA sequence: TGTGCCAGCAGCCCGGGACAGTCCAAAAACATTCAGTACTTC. The encoded protein is CASSPGQSKNIQYF.

This clonotype was picked up a small number of times. This chain joins TRBV29-1 and TRBJ1-1; D is uncertain. V was cut by 6 bases and J by 0 bases, with 11 bases left in between. CDR3 length: 13 amino acids. Germline V gene lookup returns CDR1 SQVTM and CDR2 ANQGSEA. The CDR3 region is CSVVTLLNTEAFF. CDR3 DNA sequence: TGCAGCGTCGTGACTCTTTTGAACACTGAAGCTTTCTTT.

This clonotype has at least ten counts. J is TRBJ2-1 and V is TRBV7-2; D unresolved. The CDR3 runs 14 residues. Germline V gene sequence: CDR1 SGHTA, CDR2 FQGNSA. Between the trimmed V and J ends, which lost 4 bases and 4 bases, there was a span of 11 bases. The CDR3 loop is CASSSSQAYNEQFF. For the CDR3, the DNA is TGTGCCAGCAGCTCGTCGCAAGCTTACAATGAGCAGTTCTTC. Filled out from reference TRBV7-2 and TRBJ2-1, the complete variable domain reads GAGVSQSPSNKVTEKGKDVELRCDPISGHTALYWYRQSLGQGLEFLIYFQGNSAPDKSGLPSDRFSAERTGGSVSTLTIQRTQQEDSAVYLCASSSSQAYNEQFFGPGTRLTVL.

This clonotype appeared a few times. The rearrangement joins TRBV20-1 to TRBJ2-1, with 9 nucleotides matching TRBD2. The length of the CDR3 is 15 residues. V lost 5 bases and J lost 2; bases outside the gene matches: 7. The germline gives CDR1 DFQATT, CDR2 SNEGSKA (reference sequence). The CDR3 spells CSAGAASGAYNEQFF. The DNA of the CDR3 is TGCAGTGCTGGAGCGGCTAGCGGGGCCTACAATGAGCAGTTCTTC.

In this sample, this clonotype turned up many times. CDR3 region: CASSSRQSTDTQYF. CDR3 nucleotides: TGTGCCAGCAGCTCCAGACAGAGCACAGATACGCAGTATTTT. The rearrangement joins TRBV7-2 to TRBJ2-3; possible D gene TRBD1, 5 bases. Trimming cost V 4 bases and J 0 bases, with 8 bases left between them. CDR1 and CDR2 from the germline V gene are SGHTA and FQGNSA. The CDR3 length is 14 residues.

The chain combines TRBV7-9 with TRBJ2-1, with D maybe TRBD2 (6 bases). The ends were cut back, 4 bases at V and 7 bases at J, with 11 bases in the middle. CDR1 and CDR2 from the germline V gene are SEHNR and FQNEAQ (reference sequence). The CDR3 has 13 residues. The CDR3 DNA sequence: TGTGCCAGCAGCTCGCGGGGTATAAATGAGCAGTTCTTC. It translates to CASSSRGINEQFF.

This clonotype has at least ten counts. The chain couples TRBV6-1 to TRBJ1-1, with D unresolved. CDR1 MNHNS and CDR2 SASEGT come from the germline V gene. V lost 4 bases to trimming and J lost 1 base, with 7 bases between them. The CDR3 is 13 residues long. The CDR3 DNA reads TGTGCCAGCAGTGGGAACAAGAACACTGAAGCTTTCTTT. Translated, it gives CASSGNKNTEAFF.

There are many counts of this clonotype. The CDR3 spells CASRLGEINYGYTF. CDR3 bases: TGTGCCAGCCGTCTGGGGGAGATTAACTATGGCTACACCTTC. This chain uses TRBV19 with TRBJ1-2; perhaps TRBD1 as D (5 bases). The germline V gene encodes CDR1 LNHDA and CDR2 SQIVND (reference sequence). V was cut by 9 bases and J by 1 base, with 15 bases left in between. The CDR3 runs 14 residues.

This clonotype showed up many times. The chain recombines TRBV7-3 with TRBJ2-3; 12 bases are a match to TRBD1. V gave up 5 bases and J gave up 6 bases; unmatched junction bases: 9. The CDR3 has 16 amino acids. Germline V gene data show CDR1 as SGHTA and CDR2 as FQGTGA. The CDR3 reads CASSLGGTGGRDTQYF. CDR3 DNA: TGTGCCAGCAGCCTCGGGGGGACAGGGGGCCGGGATACGCAGTATTTT. Complete variable domain (other parts from reference TRBV7-3 and TRBJ2-3): GAGVSQTPSNKVTEKGKYVELRCDPISGHTALYWYRQSLGQGPEFLIYFQGTGAADDSGLPNDRFFAVRPEGSVSTLKIQRTERGDSAVYLCASSLGGTGGRDTQYFGPGTRLTVL.

This clonotype was recorded many times. The chain combines TRBV28 with TRBJ1-1, with TRBD1 matching 7 bases. The V segment lost 6 bases and the J segment 7 bases; nucleotides outside the gene matches: 5. The germline V gene encodes CDR1 MDHEN and CDR2 SYDVKM. The CDR3 is 12 residues long. CDR3: CASRDGTVEAFF. CDR3 sequence (DNA): TGTGCCAGCAGGGATGGGACAGTTGAAGCTTTCTTT.

The sample holds a few counts of this clonotype. The rearrangement joins TRBV10-2 to TRBJ1-2, with TRBD1 identical over 8 bases. CDR3 length: 13 amino acids. Looked up from germline, CDR1 is WSHSY and CDR2 is SAAADI. With V trimmed by 2 bases and J by 8 bases, 4 bases remained unmatched. Here the CDR3 DNA reads TGCGCCAGCAGTGAGACAGGGGGAGGGGGCTACACCTTC. As protein: CASSETGGGGYTF.

This clonotype appeared many times. The chain is built from TRBV12-3 or TRBV12-4 and TRBJ2-1, with TRBD2 identical over 9 bases. The V segment lost 3 bases and the J segment 7 bases; nucleotides outside the gene matches: 7. The CDR3 has 15 residues. The CDR3 DNA reads as TGTGCCAGCAGTTTGTGGGCGGGAGGGGTGAATGAGCAGTTCTTC. Translated: CASSLWAGGVNEQFF.

This clonotype was seen repeatedly, ten times or more. CDR3 DNA: TGTGCCAGTAGCCCTTACCGGGACCCCGCTTTCTTT. Its translation is CASSPYRDPAFF. The chain couples TRBV19 to TRBJ1-1; possible D gene TRBD1, 5 bases. V was clipped by 6 bases and J by 11 bases, with 16 bases between them. The germline CDR1 and CDR2 sequences are LNHDA and SQIVND (reference sequence). The CDR3 totals 12 residues.

This clonotype was found a few times. The V and J genes are TRBV20-1 and TRBJ1-5; D not resolved. Deletions cut 5 bases from V and 0 bases from J, with 11 bases between. The germline V gene encodes CDR1 DFQATT and CDR2 SNEGSKA (reference sequence). CDR3 length: 14 amino acids. DNA of the CDR3: TGCAGTGCTGGCCCAGATTATAGCAATCAGCCCCAGCATTTT. Translating it yields CSAGPDYSNQPQHF.

There are many counts of this clonotype. The V call is TRBV4-1, the J call TRBJ1-4; 9 bases line up with TRBD1. There are 16 residues in the CDR3. The germline V gene encodes CDR1 MGHRA and CDR2 YSYEKL. The J segment lost 8 bases and the V segment lost 4 bases, leaving 11 bases of the junction unmatched. The CDR3 nucleotides read TGCGCCAGCAGCCGGCCTGCGACAGGGGGGAACGAAAAACTGTTTTTT. Translated, it gives CASSRPATGGNEKLFF.

The rearrangement joins TRBV29-1 to TRBJ1-1, with D tentatively TRBD1 (6 bases). From germline, CDR1 is SQVTM and CDR2 ANQGSEA. The V and J ends lost 7 bases and 1 base respectively, with 10 bases between them. The CDR3 is 12 residues long. CDR3 sequence (DNA): TGCAGCGCGGTGACAGGGAACACTGAAGCTTTCTTT. Translated: CSAVTGNTEAFF.

The rearrangement links TRBV20-1 to TRBJ2-7; 7 nucleotides match TRBD2. The length of the CDR3 is 13 residues. CDR1 is DFQATT, CDR2 SNEGSKA, per germline (reference sequence). Trimming took 3 bases from V and 2 from J; bases not matched to a gene: 4. The CDR3 is CSARRSGAYEQYF. The CDR3 region has the DNA TGCAGTGCTAGGCGGAGCGGGGCCTACGAGCAGTACTTC.

In its sample, this clonotype was seen many times. The chain carries TRBV12-3 or TRBV12-4 and TRBJ1-2; D uncertain. The CDR3 consists of 12 residues. Trimming took off 7 bases at V and 8 bases at J, with 14 bases between the two ends. The CDR3 DNA reads as TGTGCCAGCACTTTGGCCCCACGGGGCTACACCTTC. Protein: CASTLAPRGYTF.

Many counts were recorded for this clonotype. J is TRBJ2-2 and V is TRBV4-2, with 12 bases identical to TRBD2. The CDR3 is made up of 16 amino acids. Germline V lookup: CDR1 LGHNA, CDR2 YNFKEQ. J gave up 3 bases and V 4 bases, and 3 bases lay outside the gene matches. The CDR3 region has the DNA TGTGCCAGCAGCCCTAGCGGGGGGGCCCACACCGGGGAGCTGTTTTTT. This codes for CASSPSGGAHTGELFF.

There are many counts of this clonotype. The chain couples TRBV6-6 to TRBJ2-1; 9 nucleotides match TRBD2. CDR3 length: 16 residues. Germline-derived CDR1 and CDR2 are MNHNY and SVGAGI (reference sequence). Losses at the gene ends were 0 bases for V and 9 bases for J; bases not matched to a gene: 9. The CDR3 is CASSYSLAGGPGEQFF. Written as DNA, the CDR3 is TGTGCCAGCAGTTACTCGCTCGCGGGAGGGCCTGGTGAGCAGTTCTTC.

The rearrangement uses TRBV20-1 and TRBJ1-2; D call uncertain. Germline CDR1 and CDR2: DFQATT and SNEGSKA (reference sequence). V was trimmed by 0 bases and J by 2 bases, leaving 7 bases between them. This CDR3 region has 13 residues. The CDR3 DNA reads TGCAGTGCTAGAGATGGGCGGAACTATGGCTACACCTTC. Residues: CSARDGRNYGYTF.

This clonotype was found many times. The chain recombines TRBV29-1 with TRBJ1-4, with no clear D. CDR3 size: 13 residues. Germline CDR1 and CDR2: SQVTM and ANQGSEA. V was clipped by 4 bases and J by 8 bases, with 14 bases between them. This chain's CDR3 is CSVGDGFPEKLFF. CDR3 sequence (DNA): TGCAGCGTTGGAGACGGATTCCCCGAAAAACTGTTTTTT. Full variable domain (outside the CDR3, taken from reference TRBV29-1 and TRBJ1-4): SAVISQKPSRDICQRGTSLTIQCQVDSQVTMMFWYRQQPGQSLTLIATANQGSEATYESGFVIDKFPISRPNLTFSTLTVSNMSPEDSSIYLCSVGDGFPEKLFFGSGTQLSVL.

This clonotype was picked up many times. The gene calls are TRBV7-9 and TRBJ2-3; D call uncertain. The CDR3 runs 13 residues. The V gene lost 1 base and the J gene lost 3 bases, with 5 bases spanning the gap. Germline assignment: CDR1 SEHNR and CDR2 FQNEAQ (reference sequence). DNA for the CDR3: TGTGCCAGCAGCTTAGAGGCGACAGATACGCAGTATTTT. Protein sequence: CASSLEATDTQYF.

This clonotype was seen a few times. The chain uses TRBV2 and TRBJ2-3; D is unclear. V was pared by 6 bases and J by 5 bases, with 6 bases between. CDR3 length: 11 amino acids. Per the germline V gene, CDR1 is SNHLY and CDR2 is FYNNEI. CDR3 protein: CASRAGDTQYF. CDR3 sequence (DNA): TGTGCCAGCAGGGCAGGAGATACGCAGTATTTT.